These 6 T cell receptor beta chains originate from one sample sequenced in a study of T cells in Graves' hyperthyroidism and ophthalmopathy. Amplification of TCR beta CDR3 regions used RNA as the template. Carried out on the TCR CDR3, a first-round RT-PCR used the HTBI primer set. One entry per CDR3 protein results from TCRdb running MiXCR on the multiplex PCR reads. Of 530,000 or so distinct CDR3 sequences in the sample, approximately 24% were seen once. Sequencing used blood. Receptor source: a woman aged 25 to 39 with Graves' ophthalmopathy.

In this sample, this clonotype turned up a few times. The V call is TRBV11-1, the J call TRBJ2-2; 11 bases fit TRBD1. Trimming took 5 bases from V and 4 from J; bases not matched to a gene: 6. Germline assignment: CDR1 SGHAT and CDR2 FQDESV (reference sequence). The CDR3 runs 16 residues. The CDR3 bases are TGTGCCAGCAGCATGGACAGGGGGCTTAGCACCGGGGAGCTGTTTTTT. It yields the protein CASSMDRGLSTGELFF.

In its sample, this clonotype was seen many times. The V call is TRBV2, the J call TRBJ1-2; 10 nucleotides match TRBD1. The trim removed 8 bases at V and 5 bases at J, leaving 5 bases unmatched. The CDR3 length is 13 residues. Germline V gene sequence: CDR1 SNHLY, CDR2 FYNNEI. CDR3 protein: CASGTGVGYGYTF. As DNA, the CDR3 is TGTGCCAGCGGGACAGGGGTTGGATATGGCTACACCTTC. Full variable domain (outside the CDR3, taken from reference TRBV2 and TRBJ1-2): EPEVTQTPSHQVTQMGQEVILRCVPISNHLYFYWYRQILGQKVEFLVSFYNNEISEKSEIFDDQFSVERPDGSNFTLKIRSTKLEDSAMYFCASGTGVGYGYTFGSGTRLTVV.

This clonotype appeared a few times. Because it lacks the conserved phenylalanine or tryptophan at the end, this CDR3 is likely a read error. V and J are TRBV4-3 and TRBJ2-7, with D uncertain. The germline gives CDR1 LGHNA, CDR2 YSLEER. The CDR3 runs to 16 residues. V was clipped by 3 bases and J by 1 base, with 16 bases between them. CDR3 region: CASSHRPTQLSYEQYL. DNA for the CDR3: TGCGCCAGCAGCCACCGGCCGACTCAACTGTCCTACGAGCAGTACCTC.

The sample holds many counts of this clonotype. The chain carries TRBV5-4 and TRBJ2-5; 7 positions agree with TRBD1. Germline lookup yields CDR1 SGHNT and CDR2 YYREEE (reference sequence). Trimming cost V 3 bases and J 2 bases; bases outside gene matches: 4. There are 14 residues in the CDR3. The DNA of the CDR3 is TGTGCCAGCAGCTCCCCGGGACAGCAAGAGACCCAGTACTTC. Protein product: CASSSPGQQETQYF.

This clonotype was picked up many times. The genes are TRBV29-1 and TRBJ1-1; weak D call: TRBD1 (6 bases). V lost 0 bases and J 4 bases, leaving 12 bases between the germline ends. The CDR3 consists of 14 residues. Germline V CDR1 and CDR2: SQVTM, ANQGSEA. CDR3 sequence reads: CSVEDWDTFTEAFF. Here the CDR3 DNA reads TGCAGCGTTGAAGATTGGGACACCTTCACTGAAGCTTTCTTT. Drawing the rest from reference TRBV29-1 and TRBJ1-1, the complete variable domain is SAVISQKPSRDICQRGTSLTIQCQVDSQVTMMFWYRQQPGQSLTLIATANQGSEATYESGFVIDKFPISRPNLTFSTLTVSNMSPEDSSIYLCSVEDWDTFTEAFFGQGTRLTVV.

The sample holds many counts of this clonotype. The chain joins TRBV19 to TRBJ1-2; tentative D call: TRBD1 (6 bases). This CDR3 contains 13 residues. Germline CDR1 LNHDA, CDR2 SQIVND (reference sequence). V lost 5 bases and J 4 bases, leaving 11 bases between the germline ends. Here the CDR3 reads CASSEDSLYGYTF. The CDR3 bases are TGTGCCAGTAGTGAGGACAGTCTCTATGGCTACACCTTC.